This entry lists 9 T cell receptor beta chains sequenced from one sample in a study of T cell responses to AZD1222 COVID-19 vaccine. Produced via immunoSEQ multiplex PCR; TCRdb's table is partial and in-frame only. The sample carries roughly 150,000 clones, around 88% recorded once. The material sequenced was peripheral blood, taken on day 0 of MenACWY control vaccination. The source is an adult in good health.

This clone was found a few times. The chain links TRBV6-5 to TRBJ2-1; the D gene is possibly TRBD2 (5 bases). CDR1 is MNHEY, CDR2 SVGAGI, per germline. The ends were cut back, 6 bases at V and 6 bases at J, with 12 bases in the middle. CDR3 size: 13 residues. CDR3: CASSVVGSNEQFF. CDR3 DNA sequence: TGTGCCAGCAGCGTCGTGGGGAGCAATGAGCAGTTCTTC.

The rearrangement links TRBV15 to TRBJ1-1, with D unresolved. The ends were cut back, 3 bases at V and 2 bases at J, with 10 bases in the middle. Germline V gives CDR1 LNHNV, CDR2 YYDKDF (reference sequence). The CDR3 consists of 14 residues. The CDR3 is CATSSGQVNTEAFF. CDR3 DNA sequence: TGTGCCACCAGCAGTGGGCAGGTAAACACTGAAGCTTTCTTT.

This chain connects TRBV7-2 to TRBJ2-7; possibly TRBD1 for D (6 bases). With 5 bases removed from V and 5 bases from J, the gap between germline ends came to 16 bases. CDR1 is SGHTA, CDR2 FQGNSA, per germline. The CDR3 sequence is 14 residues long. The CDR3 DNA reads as TGTGCCAGCAGCCCCCCCAACCGGGACAACGAGCAGTACTTC. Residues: CASSPPNRDNEQYF.

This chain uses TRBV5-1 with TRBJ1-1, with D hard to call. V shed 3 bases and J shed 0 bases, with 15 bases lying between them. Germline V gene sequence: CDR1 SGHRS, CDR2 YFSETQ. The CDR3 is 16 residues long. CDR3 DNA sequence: TGCGCCAGCAGCTCGGTTTTGAGTGCACTGAACACTGAAGCTTTCTTT. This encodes CASSSVLSALNTEAFF.

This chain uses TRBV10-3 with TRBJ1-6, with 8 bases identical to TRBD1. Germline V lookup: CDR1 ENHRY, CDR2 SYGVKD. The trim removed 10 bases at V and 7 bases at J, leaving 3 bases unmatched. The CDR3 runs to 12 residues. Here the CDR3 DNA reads TGTGCCACAGGACAGGGAAATTCACCCCTCCACTTT. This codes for CATGQGNSPLHF.

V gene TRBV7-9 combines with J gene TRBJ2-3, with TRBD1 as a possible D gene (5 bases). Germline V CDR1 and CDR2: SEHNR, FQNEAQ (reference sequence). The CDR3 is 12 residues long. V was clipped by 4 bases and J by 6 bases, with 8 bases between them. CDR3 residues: CASSYDSDTQYF. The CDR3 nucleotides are TGTGCCAGCAGCTACGACAGTGATACGCAGTATTTT.

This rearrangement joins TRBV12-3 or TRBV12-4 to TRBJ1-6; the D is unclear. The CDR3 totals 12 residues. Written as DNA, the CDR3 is TGTGCTGGAGGGAAAGAGGGTTCACCCCTCCACTTT. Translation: CAGGKEGSPLHF.

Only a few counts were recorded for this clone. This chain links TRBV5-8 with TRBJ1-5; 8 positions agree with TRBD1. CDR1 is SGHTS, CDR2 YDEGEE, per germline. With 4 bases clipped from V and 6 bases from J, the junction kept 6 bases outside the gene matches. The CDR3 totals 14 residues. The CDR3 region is CASSRDRSSQPQHF. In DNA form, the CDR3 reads TGTGCCAGCAGCCGGGACAGGTCGAGTCAGCCCCAGCATTTT. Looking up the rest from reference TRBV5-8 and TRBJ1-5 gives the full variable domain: EAGVTQSPTHLIKTRGQQATLRCSPISGHTSVYWYQQALGLGLQFLLWYDEGEERNRGNFPPRFSGRQFPNYSSELNVNALELEDSALYLCASSRDRSSQPQHFGDGTRLSIL.

DNA for the CDR3: TGTGCCAGCAGTCTTACGGCAGGAGCTGAGCAGTTCTTC. It yields the protein CASSLTAGAEQFF. The chain couples TRBV12-3 or TRBV12-4 to TRBJ2-1, with D unresolved. CDR3 length: 13 amino acids. Trimming pared 5 bases from V and 9 bases from J, leaving 14 bases between.